This TCR beta chain was captured by sequencing in a study of blood T cell repertoires in COVID-19. On the study more broadly: Samples came from the United States, Italy and Spain, spanning acute and convalescent COVID-19. PBMCs, B-cell-depleted T cells, or T cells were the source of the cDNA or gDNA that made up the material.

Trimming cost V 2 bases and J 5 bases, with 13 bases left between them. The CDR3 runs 15 residues. Looked up from germline, CDR1 is SGHDT and CDR2 is YYEEEE. TCRdb's copy holds only in-frame clones and misses some; the assay was immunoSEQ multiplex PCR. The sample has roughly 100,000 clones, about 75% seen once. The V call is TRBV5-6, the J call TRBJ2-2, with D possibly TRBD1 on 5 matching bases. Sequenced material: peripheral blood. The receptor comes from a woman aged 70-85 years with acute or convalescent COVID-19. The CDR3 spells CASSFAGAGTGELFF. CDR3 coding DNA: TGTGCCAGCAGCTTCGCTGGGGCTGGGACCGGGGAGCTGTTTTTT.